Sequencing of this T cell receptor (beta chain) was carried out in a study of cytomegalovirus exposure and HLA in healthy donors. About this clone itself: The target antigen is unknown.

PCR employed 60 Vbeta and 13 Jbeta primers. TCRdb's copy holds only in-frame clones and misses some; the assay was immunoSEQ multiplex PCR. Of about 160,000 clones in the sample, about three quarters were seen once. Deletions cut 3 bases from V and 5 bases from J, with 11 bases between. Germline-derived CDR1 and CDR2 are SGDLS and YYNGEE. The CDR3 is made up of 13 amino acids. Study findings and constraints: Among immune exposure information, only CMV serostatus was available.

Sequenced sample: PBMCs. This rearrangement joins TRBV9 to TRBJ1-1, with D possibly matching TRBD1 (6 bases). The receptor was derived from a woman aged 25 to 45 in good health and CMV-seronegative. CDR3 sequence reads: CASSGHGTTEAFF. The CDR3 nucleotides read TGTGCCAGCAGCGGTCACGGGACAACTGAAGCTTTCTTT.